By proportion, the clone carrying this TCR beta chain is large. Its cognate antigen is unknown. This CDR3 has 15 amino acids. V shed 6 bases, J shed 3 bases, and the junction held 6 bases outside the gene matches. Germline V CDR1 and CDR2: MNHEY, SMNVEV (reference sequence). This entry belongs to a study of CD8 T cells in ankylosing spondylitis. 5'-RACE, quantitative and with molecular barcodes, yielded the TCR beta libraries. TCRdb fed the 5' RACE reads into MiXCR, producing one record per CDR3 protein. Of around 35,000 distinct CDR3 sequences in the sample, about 11% are singletons; the top ten hold 20% to 25%. Whole-study results and caveats: Those disease-linked clones were CD8+; they were also relatively rare in peripheral blood.

The specimen was synovial fluid, either unsorted or a sorted T cell fraction (not recorded which). The receptor's source is a male donor with ankylosing spondylitis. The genes are TRBV27 and TRBJ2-1; TRBD1 aligns across 9 bases. CDR3 sequence (DNA): TGTGCCAGCAGCCTAGACAGGGGGATCTACAATGAGCAGTTCTTC. Its translation is CASSLDRGIYNEQFF.